Sequencing of this T cell receptor (beta chain) was carried out in a study of OX40 agonist ivuxolimab in advanced cancers. Study information: With ivuxolimab, an agonistic anti-OX40 (CD134) antibody, patients were treated. Points from the study as a whole: People who partly responded at 0.1-3.0 mg/kg had some of the least clonal expansion seen. Nonresponders, in some cases, also had low normalized T-cell clonal expansion.

Some clones are missing from TCRdb's copy, which holds only in-frame ones; the method was immunoSEQ multiplex PCR. This table holds about 68,000 clones, approximately 80% found once. Comments on this clone: What it recognizes is unknown.

V lost 4 bases, J lost 3 bases, and 12 bases lay in between. The CDR3 consists of 15 residues. Germline CDR1 is SGHVS and CDR2 is FQNEAQ. The sample was CD4+ or CD8+ T cells sorted from blood, taken in a trial of the OX40 agonist ivuxolimab. The genes are TRBV7-8 and TRBJ1-4, with TRBD1 as a possible D gene (6 bases). The source is an adult with an advanced solid tumor such as melanoma, head and neck, liver or kidney cancer. This CDR3 is CASSSTGTANEKLFF. CDR3 nucleotides: TGTGCCAGCAGCTCGACAGGAACCGCTAATGAAAAACTGTTTTTT.